A selection of T cell receptor beta chains follows, all from one sample in a study of T cell responses to AZD1222 COVID-19 vaccine. The data were produced by immunoSEQ multiplex PCR, yet TCRdb's version contains in-frame clones alone and is incomplete. The sample carries over 150,000 clones, about 85% recorded once. The input for sequencing was peripheral blood, taken on day 0 of AZD1222 vaccination. The receptor set was obtained from an adult in good health. CDR3s include the opening cysteine and the closing phenylalanine or tryptophan. Fields, in order: D gene, J gene, V gene, CDR3 DNA, CDR3 protein. The D gene is left open where the match is weak.

>TRBD1|TRBJ1-2|TRBV13
TGTGCCAGCAGCTTAAGACAGGGGGTCACACTTAATGGCTACACCTTC
CASSLRQGVTLNGYTF
>.|TRBJ2-3|TRBV13
TGTGCCAGCAGCTTAGGCGCCGGGCGTCGGACAGATACGCAGTATTTT
CASSLGAGRRTDTQYF
>TRBD2|TRBJ2-1|TRBV6-5
TGTGCCAGCAGTTTCGCGACTAGCGCGAATGAGCAGTTCTTC
CASSFATSANEQFF
>TRBD2|TRBJ2-1|TRBV28
TGTGCCAGCACTCCCCACACTAGCGGGAGGTACGAGCAGTTCTTC
CASTPHTSGRYEQFF
>.|TRBJ1-2|TRBV18
TGTGCCAGCGCCAGGGACACCTATGGCTACACCTTC
CASARDTYGYTF
>.|TRBJ2-1|TRBV9
TGTGCCAGCAGCGTAGGCCAGGGCGACTACAATGAGCAGTTCTTC
CASSVGQGDYNEQFF
>.|TRBJ1-2|TRBV28
TGTGCCAGCAGCTACAGTCCCTCATCTGGCTACACCTTC
CASSYSPSSGYTF
>.|TRBJ2-6|TRBV5-1
TGCGCCAGCAGCCCCCGCTCTGGGGCCAACGTCCTGACTTTC
CASSPRSGANVLTF
>TRBD1|TRBJ2-5|TRBV6-6
TGTGCCAGCAGTTTGACAGGGTTTTTAGGGGAGACCCAGTACTTC
CASSLTGFLGETQYF
>TRBD1|TRBJ2-7|TRBV2
TGTGCCAGCAGTGAAGGGCGGGACAGGGTCTACGAGCAGTACTTC
CASSEGRDRVYEQYF
>.|TRBJ2-1|TRBV5-1
TGCGCCAGCAGCTTGGGAGCTAGCCATCGAAACAATGAGCAGTTCTTC
CASSLGASHRNNEQFF
>TRBD1|TRBJ1-2|TRBV5-1
TGCGCCAGCAGCAGCACAGGGGATTTCGCTGGCTACACCTTC
CASSSTGDFAGYTF
>TRBD2|TRBJ2-7|TRBV19
TGTGCCAGTGGGCGGGGACTAGCGACTGGAGAGCAGTACTTC
CASGRGLATGEQYF
>.|TRBJ2-1|TRBV9
TGTGCCAGCAGCGTAGACGTGGGGGATGAGCAGTTCTTC
CASSVDVGDEQFF
>.|TRBJ2-3|TRBV5-1
TGCGCCAGCAGCCTCCAAGCAGGGGAGGGAACAGATACGCAGTATTTT
CASSLQAGEGTDTQYF
>.|TRBJ1-2|TRBV7-9
TGTGCCAGCAGCTTCAATTCTGGGCGGAGAGGCTATGGCTACACCTTC
CASSFNSGRRGYGYTF
>.|TRBJ2-7|TRBV7-8
TGTGCCAGCAGCTGGGGACCTACCTACGAGCAGTACTTC
CASSWGPTYEQYF
>.|TRBJ2-7|TRBV5-6
TGTGCCAGCAGCTTGGTGGATAGAGGGGGACTAATGGGCGAGCAGTACTTC
CASSLVDRGGLMGEQYF
>TRBD2|TRBJ2-7|TRBV7-9
TGTGCCAGCAGCTTGGAGGCGGGAGGGACCTACGAGCAGTACTTC
CASSLEAGGTYEQYF